Listed here is a single T cell receptor (beta chain). Clinical history as reported by participants underpinned cohort assignment. The CDR3 is 14 residues long. The germline V gene encodes CDR1 SGHRS and CDR2 YFSETQ. V was clipped by 0 bases and J by 5 bases; unmatched bases: 4. The data were taken from a study of blood T cell repertoires in COVID-19. Turning to the study itself: From the United States, Italy and Spain came samples of acute and convalescent COVID-19.

Method: immunoSEQ multiplex PCR; TCRdb's copy keeps in-frame clones and lacks some. The profile shows 200,000 to 250,000 clones, 85% to 90% of them singletons. Sequencing was performed on PBMCs or T cells enriched from blood (not recorded which). This sequence joins TRBV5-1 and TRBJ1-2, with TRBD1 matching over 7 bases. The receptor was derived from a woman in her fifties or sixties in a cohort exposed to, infected with or recovered from COVID-19 (not recorded which). CDR3 residues: CASSLDRGQYGYTF. CDR3 sequence (DNA): TGCGCCAGCAGCTTGGACAGGGGTCAGTATGGCTACACCTTC.